Following are 3 T cell receptor beta chains from one sample sequenced in a study of cytomegalovirus exposure and HLA in healthy donors. The study ran its PCR with 60 Vbeta and 13 Jbeta primers. Using immunoSEQ multiplex PCR, the repertoire was profiled, and TCRdb retains in-frame clones only, with some absent. The sample has about 140,000 clones, approximately 82% seen once; the top ten hold approximately 1.5%. The sequenced sample consisted of PBMCs. The receptors shown here come from a man aged 35 to 55 in good health and CMV-seronegative.

This chain connects TRBV4-1 to TRBJ2-2, with 11 positions matching TRBD1. V was pared by 3 bases and J by 5 bases, with 5 bases of the junction left unmatched. Germline lookup yields CDR1 MGHRA and CDR2 YSYEKL. The CDR3 has 16 amino acids. The CDR3 region is CASSQAGTGGTGELFF. In DNA, the CDR3 is TGCGCCAGCAGCCAGGCCGGGACAGGGGGGACCGGGGAGCTGTTTTTT.

The sample holds a few counts of this clone. The J gene is TRBJ2-1, the V gene TRBV27; D is possibly TRBD2 (5 bases). The CDR3 has 17 amino acids. Deletions cut 9 bases from V and 0 bases from J, with 21 bases between. Germline assignment: CDR1 MNHEY and CDR2 SMNVEV (reference sequence). CDR3 in amino acids: CASRNRLRLSSYNEQFF. Written as DNA, the CDR3 is TGTGCCAGTCGAAATAGACTACGACTTAGCTCCTACAATGAGCAGTTCTTC.

The V call is TRBV7-9, the J call TRBJ2-1; weak D call: TRBD2 (5 bases). Germline CDR1 SEHNR, CDR2 FQNEAQ (reference sequence). This CDR3 has 14 amino acids. Trimming took 4 bases from V and 8 from J, leaving 15 bases between them. The CDR3 bases are TGTGCCAGCAGCTCTAGTGAGGGAGTCTATGAGCAGTTCTTC. Residues: CASSSSEGVYEQFF.